Given below is one TCR beta chain in context. CDR1 and CDR2 from the germline V gene are MNHEY and SMNVEV (reference sequence). V dropped 8 bases and J dropped 0 bases, with 11 bases sitting between them. The CDR3 has 14 residues. This entry is derived from a study of blood T cell repertoires in COVID-19. Study as a whole: The analysed material was cDNA or gDNA that came from T cells, B-cell-depleted T cells, or PBMCs.

Repertoires were generated with immunoSEQ multiplex PCR, while TCRdb's copy carries only in-frame clones and drops some. The sample has a few hundred thousand clones, 80% to 90% seen once; the top ten hold more than 0.95%. Specimen: PBMCs or T cells enriched from blood (not recorded which). The chain links TRBV27 to TRBJ1-5, with a tentative D call TRBD1 (5 bases). The source is a man aged 25 to 45 who had recovered from COVID-19. CDR3: CASGPGGSNQPQHF. CDR3 nucleotide sequence: TGTGCCAGCGGCCCCGGGGGTAGCAATCAGCCCCAGCATTTT.